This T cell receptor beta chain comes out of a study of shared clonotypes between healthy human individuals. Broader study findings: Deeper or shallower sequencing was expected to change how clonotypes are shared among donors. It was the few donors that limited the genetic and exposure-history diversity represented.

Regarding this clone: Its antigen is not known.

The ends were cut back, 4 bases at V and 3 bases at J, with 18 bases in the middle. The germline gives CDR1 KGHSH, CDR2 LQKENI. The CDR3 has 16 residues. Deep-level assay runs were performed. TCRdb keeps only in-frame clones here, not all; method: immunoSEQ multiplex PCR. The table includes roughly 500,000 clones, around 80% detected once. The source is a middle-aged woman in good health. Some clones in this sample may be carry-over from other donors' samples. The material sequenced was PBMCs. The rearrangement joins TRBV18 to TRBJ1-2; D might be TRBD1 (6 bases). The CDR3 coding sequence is TGTGCCAGCTCACTCAACGCTCCAGGGGAAGACTATGGCTACACCTTC. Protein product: CASSLNAPGEDYGYTF.